The clone carrying this TCR beta chain was observed once. Authors' data handling: For nucleated cells, counts were estimated from reference gene primer amplification. Assay used: immunoSEQ multiplex PCR; TCRdb lists only in-frame clones, some missing. The D gene and trimming were derived from the DNA, and the V and J assignments and clone size from that table. The sample has about 73,000 clones, 85% to 90% seen once. This entry is derived from a study of blood T cell repertoires in COVID-19. Study overall: Donors in the United States, Italy and Spain gave samples during acute or convalescent COVID-19. Sources were T cells, B-cell-depleted T cells, or PBMCs; the material itself was cDNA or gDNA.

V was pared by 0 bases and J by 0 bases, with 10 bases between. The CDR3 has 15 residues. Germline loops: CDR1 SGHKS, CDR2 YYEKEE (reference sequence). This sequence was found in an elderly man with acute or convalescent COVID-19. The sequencing input was peripheral blood. This sequence joins TRBV5-5 and TRBJ2-7; weak D call: TRBD1 (6 bases). Here the CDR3 reads CASSLAPGDSYEQYF. The CDR3 nucleotides read TGTGCCAGCAGCTTGGCCCCAGGGGACTCCTACGAGCAGTACTTC.